This T cell receptor beta chain was recorded in a study of blood T cell repertoires in COVID-19. Method: immunoSEQ multiplex PCR; TCRdb's copy keeps in-frame clones and lacks some. The data show about 200,000 clones, with 90% to 95% seen just once and 0.76% held by the top ten. Those enrolled in Seattle joined during active infection and were followed longitudinally afterward. Sequencing input: peripheral blood. The origin of this receptor is a man in his thirties or forties with COVID-19, enrolled during active disease.

CDR3 in DNA: TGTGCCAGCAGTGTATTGGGACAGACGAACACTGAAGCTTTCTTT. Translated, it gives CASSVLGQTNTEAFF. The chain employs TRBV2 and TRBJ1-1; TRBD1 matches at 7 bases. J was trimmed by 1 base and V by 4 bases; bases with no gene match: 6. Looked up from germline, CDR1 is SNHLY and CDR2 is FYNNEI. The CDR3 spans 15 residues. The full variable domain, its missing parts supplied by reference TRBV2 and TRBJ1-1, is EPEVTQTPSHQVTQMGQEVILRCVPISNHLYFYWYRQILGQKVEFLVSFYNNEISEKSEIFDDQFSVERPDGSNFTLKIRSTKLEDSAMYFCASSVLGQTNTEAFFGQGTRLTVV.